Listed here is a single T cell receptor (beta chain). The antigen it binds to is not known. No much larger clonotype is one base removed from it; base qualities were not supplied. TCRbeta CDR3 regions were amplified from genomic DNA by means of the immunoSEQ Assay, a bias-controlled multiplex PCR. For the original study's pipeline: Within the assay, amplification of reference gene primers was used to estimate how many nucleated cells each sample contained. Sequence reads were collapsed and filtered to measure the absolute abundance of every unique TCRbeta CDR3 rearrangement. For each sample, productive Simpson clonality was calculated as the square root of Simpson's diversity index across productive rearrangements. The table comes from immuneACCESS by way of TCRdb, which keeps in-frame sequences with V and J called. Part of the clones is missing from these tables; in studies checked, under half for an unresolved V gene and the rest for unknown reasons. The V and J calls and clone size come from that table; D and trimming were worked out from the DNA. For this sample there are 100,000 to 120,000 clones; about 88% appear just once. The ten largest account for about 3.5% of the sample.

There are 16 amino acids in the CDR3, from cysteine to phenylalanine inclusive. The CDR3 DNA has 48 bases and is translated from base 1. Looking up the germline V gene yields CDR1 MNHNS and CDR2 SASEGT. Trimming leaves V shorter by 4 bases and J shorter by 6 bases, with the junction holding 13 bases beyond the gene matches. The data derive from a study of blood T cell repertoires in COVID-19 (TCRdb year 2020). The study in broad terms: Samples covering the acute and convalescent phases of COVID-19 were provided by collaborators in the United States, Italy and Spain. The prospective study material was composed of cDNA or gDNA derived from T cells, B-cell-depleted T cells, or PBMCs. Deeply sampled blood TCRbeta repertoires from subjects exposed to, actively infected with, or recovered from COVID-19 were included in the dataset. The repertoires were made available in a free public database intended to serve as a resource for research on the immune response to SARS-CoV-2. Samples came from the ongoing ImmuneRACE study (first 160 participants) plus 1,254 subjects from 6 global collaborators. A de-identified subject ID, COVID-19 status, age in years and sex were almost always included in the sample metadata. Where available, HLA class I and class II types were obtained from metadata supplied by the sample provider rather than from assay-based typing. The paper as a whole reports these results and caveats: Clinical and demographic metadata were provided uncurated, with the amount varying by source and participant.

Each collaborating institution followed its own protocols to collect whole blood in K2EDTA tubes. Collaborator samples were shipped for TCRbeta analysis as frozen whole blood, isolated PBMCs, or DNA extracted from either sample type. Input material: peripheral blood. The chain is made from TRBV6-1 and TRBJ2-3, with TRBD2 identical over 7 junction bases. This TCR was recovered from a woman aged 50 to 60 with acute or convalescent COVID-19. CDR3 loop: CASSGARLAAPDTQYF. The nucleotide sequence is TGTGCCAGCAGTGGGGCCCGCCTAGCGGCCCCCGATACGCAGTATTTT.